This T cell receptor beta chain was recovered during a study of CD8 T cells in Susac syndrome. Study-wide results and limits: The study's TCR sequencing and HLA analysis covered a relatively small number of individuals, and the study acknowledged this.

TCR beta was sequenced from blood CD8+ and CD4+ T cells. Treatment-naive patients with stable or active relapsing-remitting disease were the multiple sclerosis controls. Regarding this clonotype: Its antigen is not identified.

Reverse transcription of roughly 0.5 to 1 ug RNA was carried out with random hexamers. By means of immunoSEQ multiplex PCR, TCR beta CDR3 spanning 54 Vbeta and 13 Jbeta underwent amplification. TCRdb processed the immunoSEQ multiplex PCR reads anew with MiXCR; each CDR3 protein has one entry. Here the sample spans 250,000 or so distinct CDR3 sequences, 85% to 95% being singletons. Germline CDR1 LGHDT, CDR2 YNNKEL (reference sequence). The V gene lost 2 bases and the J gene lost 0 bases, with 7 bases spanning the gap. The CDR3 runs 15 residues. The specimen was CD4+ T cells from PBMCs. The TCR was taken from a human donor with multiple sclerosis. This chain links TRBV3-1 with TRBJ2-2, with D hard to call. The CDR3 bases are TGTGCCAGCAGCCAAACAGTGACGAACACCGGGGAGCTGTTTTTT. It encodes CASSQTVTNTGELFF.